Given below is one T cell receptor (beta chain) in context. Antigen: not known. A much larger clone lies a single base off, so this may be a read error. This entry comes from a study of tumor-infiltrating lymphocytes in primary liver carcinoma. Study details: Patients underwent surgical resection for primary liver carcinoma. The patient group consisted of men and women aged 30 to 69 years.

Starting from approximately 500 ng of total RNA, TCR beta cDNA was produced with a primer in the constant region. It was through three nested multiplex PCR rounds of slightly modified ARM-PCR that TCR beta libraries arose. Use of TRBV1-TRBV30 forward primers with a C-beta reverse primer characterized the first two PCR rounds, which lasted about 9 cycles each. From the multiplex PCR reads, TCRdb called clonotypes with MiXCR, one entry per CDR3 protein. The table records about 200,000 distinct CDR3 sequences, less than 75% of them present only once. Study-wide results and limits: Pairs comparing tumor with adjacent tissue or blood overlapped less than pairs drawn from tumor regions. The 250 largest clones made up significantly more of tumor than blood repertoires (p = 0.039).

Blood RNA came from unsorted whole blood; germline DNA was also extracted. Trimming cost V 6 bases and J 4 bases, with 7 bases left between them. The germline gives CDR1 MNHEY, CDR2 SVGAGI. CDR3 length: 11 amino acids. The sequence came from a woman aged 60-75 years with primary liver carcinoma and hepatitis B virus infection. This rearrangement joins TRBV6-5 to TRBJ2-7; D remains unclear. Sequencing used peripheral blood. In nucleotides, the CDR3 is TGTGCCAGCAGGAAGGGTTACGAGCAGTACTTC. Its translation: CASRKGYEQYF.